Shown below are 16 T cell receptor beta chains from a single sample sequenced in a study of blood T cells in healthy people across ages. Using a J-beta primer mix together with a sample-barcoded 5' primer, a second PCR was run for roughly 7 to 12 cycles. Each CDR3 protein is one row after TCRdb ran MiXCR on the 5' RACE reads. This table has hundreds of thousands of distinct CDR3 sequences, 40% to 50% appearing once. Sequenced: blood. The receptors shown here come from a man at least 80 years old in good health.

This clonotype occurred many times. The rearrangement joins TRBV11-1 to TRBJ2-3; tentatively, D is TRBD1 (6 bases). The V end was cut by 5 bases, the J end by 6 bases, with 21 bases between. The CDR3 is made up of 16 amino acids. The germline V gene has CDR1 SGHAT and CDR2 FQDESV (reference sequence). The CDR3 spells CASSAWGQGTLDTQYF. The CDR3 DNA is TGTGCCAGCAGCGCATGGGGGCAGGGCACATTGGATACGCAGTATTTT.

V and J are TRBV20-1 and TRBJ2-3, with TRBD2 identical over 7 bases. Trimming removed 3 bases from V and 4 bases from J; junction bases left unmatched: 7. The CDR3 covers 14 residues. Per the germline V gene, CDR1 is DFQATT and CDR2 is SNEGSKA (reference sequence). The CDR3 is CSASPSRGADTQYF. Here the CDR3 DNA reads TGCAGTGCTAGCCCTAGTCGGGGGGCAGATACGCAGTATTTT.

The chain links TRBV6-2 or TRBV6-3 to TRBJ2-2; D gene ambiguous. CDR1 and CDR2 (germline): MNHEY, SVGEGT. Trimming pared 6 bases from V and 0 bases from J, leaving 8 bases between. The CDR3 sequence is 14 residues long. As DNA, the CDR3 is TGTGCCAGCAGGCACACCCCGAACACCGGGGAGCTGTTTTTT. As protein: CASRHTPNTGELFF.

The chain joins TRBV6-2 or TRBV6-3 to TRBJ2-5; TRBD1 matches 10 bases. CDR3 size: 16 residues. Unmatched junction bases numbered 10, after V lost 5 bases and J lost 4 bases. Per the germline V gene, CDR1 is MNHEY and CDR2 is SVGEGT. CDR3 residues: CASSPGTGAELETQYF. In nucleotides, the CDR3 is TGTGCCAGCAGTCCCGGGACAGGGGCGGAATTAGAGACCCAGTACTTC.

This clonotype was picked up many times. The chain joins TRBV7-2 to TRBJ2-7, with 10 bases fitting TRBD1. V was pared by 5 bases and J by 7 bases, with 8 bases of the junction left unmatched. Germline CDR1 and CDR2: SGHTA and FQGNSA. CDR3 length: 14 amino acids. Here the CDR3 reads CASSRDRGREEQYF. DNA for the CDR3: TGTGCCAGCAGCCGCGACAGGGGGCGCGAGGAGCAGTACTTC.

This clonotype was seen many times. The chain joins TRBV6-2 or TRBV6-3 to TRBJ2-1; TRBD2 agrees at 9 bases. The CDR3 contains 16 residues. The V segment lost 7 bases and the J segment 6 bases; nucleotides outside the gene matches: 13. Germline V lookup: CDR1 MNHEY, CDR2 SVGEGT. This CDR3 is CASKPHGGRDFNEQFF. In nucleotides, the CDR3 is TGTGCCAGCAAACCCCATGGCGGGAGGGACTTCAATGAGCAGTTCTTC.

This clonotype was seen many times. V usage is TRBV7-3 and J usage is TRBJ2-3; D ambiguous. The CDR3 is 13 residues long. Germline CDR1 SGHTA, CDR2 FQGTGA. The ends were cut back, 5 bases at V and 0 bases at J, with 6 bases in the middle. CDR3 sequence reads: CASSATSTDTQYF. The CDR3 DNA is TGTGCCAGCAGCGCCACTAGCACAGATACGCAGTATTTT.

This clonotype was detected ten times or more. V and J are TRBV25-1 and TRBJ2-2; D is unclear. The CDR3 runs 13 residues. Germline V CDR1 and CDR2: MGHDK, SYGVNS. V was pared by 3 bases and J by 3 bases, with 5 bases between. This chain's CDR3 is CASSDLYTGELFF. Here the CDR3 DNA reads TGTGCCAGCAGTGATCTATACACCGGGGAGCTGTTTTTT. Full variable domain (remainder filled in from reference TRBV25-1 and TRBJ2-2): EADIYQTPRYLVIGTGKKITLECSQTMGHDKMYWYQQDPGMELHLIHYSYGVNSTEKGDLSSESTVSRIRTEHFPLTLESARPSHTSQYLCASSDLYTGELFFGEGSRLTVL.

The chain employs TRBV20-1 and TRBJ2-5; D unclear. Trimming cost V 1 base and J 5 bases, with 8 bases left between them. Germline V gives CDR1 DFQATT, CDR2 SNEGSKA (reference sequence). CDR3 length: 12 residues. The DNA of the CDR3 is TGCAGTGCTAGAGCCAGCCCGGAGACCCAGTACTTC. It codes for CSARASPETQYF.

V and J are TRBV29-1 and TRBJ2-2; 15 bases are a match to TRBD2. The junction had 17 bases not matched to a gene; V was cut back by 7 bases and J by 8 bases. CDR1 is SQVTM and CDR2 is ANQGSEA in the germline V gene. The CDR3 is made up of 18 amino acids. Here the CDR3 DNA reads TGCAGCGCCTCCCGGACTAGCGGGGGGGCCAGATCAACTGGGGAGCTGTTTTTT. Its translation: CSASRTSGGARSTGELFF.

The chain links TRBV6-2 or TRBV6-3 to TRBJ2-7; no clear D. The germline V and J ends were trimmed by 2 bases and 0 bases, with 17 bases remaining between them. The CDR3 totals 17 residues. Germline assignment: CDR1 MNHEY and CDR2 SVGEGT. The CDR3 sequence is CASSYRWMDRNSYEQYF. The CDR3 DNA is TGTGCCAGCAGTTACCGGTGGATGGACCGAAACTCCTACGAGCAGTACTTC.

V and J are TRBV20-1 and TRBJ2-6; perhaps TRBD1 as D (5 bases). There are 14 residues in the CDR3. Germline values: CDR1 DFQATT, CDR2 SNEGSKA (reference sequence). V was cut by 3 bases and J by 3 bases, with 9 bases left in between. CDR3 loop: CSASRRGGANVLTF. The CDR3 bases are TGCAGTGCTAGCAGAAGGGGTGGGGCCAACGTCCTGACTTTC.

This clonotype has just a few counts. The chain is built from TRBV7-2 and TRBJ2-1; 8 bases map to TRBD2. The end of the DNA fits TRBJ2-7 better, so the J call may be wrong. Germline CDR1 reads SGHTA; CDR2 reads FQGNSA. The CDR3 has 17 amino acids. CDR3 nucleotide sequence: TGTGCCAGCAGCCGACAAACCCAGCGGGGGCGATACAATGAGCAGTACTTC. Translation: CASSRQTQRGRYNEQYF.

The table lists this clonotype with a count of one. V is TRBV20-1 and J is TRBJ2-1; D not resolved. The length of the CDR3 is 15 residues. Deletions cut 6 bases from V and 0 bases from J, with 15 bases between. Germline CDR1 reads DFQATT; CDR2 reads SNEGSKA (reference sequence). For the CDR3, the DNA is TGCAGTGCCCTAAACTGGCGAAGCTCCTACAATGAGCAGTTCTTC. Translation: CSALNWRSSYNEQFF.

The chain links TRBV6-2 or TRBV6-3 to TRBJ2-5; TRBD2 aligns across 9 bases. The V and J ends lost 2 bases and 7 bases, in that order; junction bases with no gene match: 5. Germline assignment: CDR1 MNHEY and CDR2 SVGEGT. The length of the CDR3 is 14 residues. CDR3 nucleotide sequence: TGTGCCAGCAGTTACGGAATAGCGGGGGTGACCCAGTACTTC. Its protein is CASSYGIAGVTQYF.

This clonotype occurred a few times. The rearrangement joins TRBV4-3 to TRBJ2-5; no firm D call. The CDR3 has 15 residues. V lost 0 bases and J 4 bases, leaving 12 bases between the germline ends. CDR1 is LGHNA and CDR2 is YSLEER in the germline V gene. In DNA, the CDR3 is TGCGCCAGCAGCCAAGATTTAAACAGAGGAGAGACCCAGTACTTC. Translation gives CASSQDLNRGETQYF.